This T cell receptor beta chain came from a study of shared clonotypes between healthy human individuals. Study observations and caveats: Collection of samples was limited to blood; tissue repertoires likely differ. Clonotypes not shared had lower generation probabilities than those common to all four donors.

Measured with immunoSEQ multiplex PCR; TCRdb has only the in-frame clones, and not every one. The sample records about 2.1 million clones, 80% to 95% being singletons. CD45RO-negative, CCR7-positively selected cells formed the naive CD8 fraction, excluding terminally differentiated effector memory CD45RA+ cells. With regard to this clone: Its specificity is not known.

The CDR3 is made up of 17 amino acids. Germline loops: CDR1 MDHEN, CDR2 SYDVKM. After removal of 5 bases from V and 4 bases from J, the junction contained 13 bases not matched to a gene. This rearrangement joins TRBV28 to TRBJ2-1; 8 positions match TRBD2. This clonotype originated in a man between 18 and 29 years old in good health. Some clones in this sample may be carry-over from other donors' samples. Material for sequencing was naive CD8+ T cells from PBMCs. The CDR3 is CASSPPAREVPYNEQFF. The CDR3 DNA is TGTGCCAGCAGTCCCCCTGCGCGGGAGGTCCCGTACAATGAGCAGTTCTTC.